One and the same sample provided the 21 T cell receptor beta chains below, sequenced in a study of T cell responses to AZD1222 COVID-19 vaccine (dated by TCRdb to about 2021). Explained via the paper, the time point label denotes: baseline before first vaccination. The library was produced with the immunoSEQ multiplex PCR assay. TCRdb stores this immuneACCESS table with in-frame sequences only. Part of the clones is absent; in the studies checked, under half of the shortfall reflects unresolved V genes, and no reason is known for the rest. The sample data list tens of thousands of clones, and around 86% of these were observed just once. 10% of the sample goes to the ten largest clones. The material was peripheral blood, obtained on day 0 of AZD1222 vaccination. These receptors all come from an adult in good health.

This clone appeared a single time. The chain has TRBV2 and TRBJ1-3; 9 bases match TRBD1. V was clipped by 3 bases and J by 5 bases; unmatched bases: 5. CDR1 is SNHLY and CDR2 is FYNNEI in the germline V gene. The CDR3 runs 15 residues. CDR3 residues: CASSDRGQGRNTIYF. The CDR3 DNA is TGTGCCAGCAGTGACAGGGGACAGGGTAGAAACACCATATATTTT.

The J gene is TRBJ2-3, the V gene TRBV28, with 9 positions matching TRBD2. With 6 bases clipped from V and 0 bases from J, the junction kept 7 bases outside the gene matches. This CDR3 has 16 amino acids. Germline CDR1 and CDR2: MDHEN and SYDVKM. CDR3 DNA sequence: TGTGCCAGCAGCCACCCTAGCGGGGCTAGCACAGATACGCAGTATTTT. This gives the protein CASSHPSGASTDTQYF.

This clone appeared once. Other DNA sequences in the sample encode the same CDR3. This chain connects TRBV7-9 to TRBJ1-5; tentative D call: TRBD1 (6 bases). Trimming removed 5 bases from V and 7 bases from J, with 18 bases in between. The CDR3 is made up of 15 amino acids. Germline CDR1 and CDR2: SEHNR and FQNEAQ (reference sequence). CDR3 DNA: TGTGCCAGCAGCATAGGGGGGGGGCTTGGACAGCCCCAGCATTTT. Its protein is CASSIGGGLGQPQHF.

The rearrangement uses TRBV2 and TRBJ2-3; 7 bases agree with TRBD1. The V and J ends lost 4 bases and 3 bases, in that order; junction bases with no gene match: 4. This CDR3 has 14 amino acids. Germline assignment: CDR1 SNHLY and CDR2 FYNNEI. This chain's CDR3 is CASSGQGRTDTQYF. CDR3 sequence (DNA): TGTGCCAGCAGTGGACAGGGCCGAACAGATACGCAGTATTTT.

The chain carries TRBV6-4 and TRBJ2-1, with 13 bases that match TRBD2. After removal of 6 bases from V and 10 bases from J, the junction contained 6 bases not matched to a gene. This CDR3 region has 14 residues. Germline V gives CDR1 MRHNA, CDR2 SNTAGT. The DNA of the CDR3 is TGTGCCAGCAGCGCAGGGACTAGCGGGACCGAGCAGTTCTTC. Translation gives CASSAGTSGTEQFF.

The chain carries TRBV3-1 (or the pseudogene TRBV3-2) and TRBJ2-7; the match to TRBD2 covers 12 bases. This CDR3 is 16 amino acids long. The trim removed 1 base at V and 3 bases at J, leaving 4 bases unmatched. Germline V gene lookup returns CDR1 LGHDT and CDR2 YNNKEL (reference sequence). The CDR3 is CASSQGPGLAGYEQYF. DNA for the CDR3: TGTGCCAGCAGCCAAGGACCGGGACTAGCGGGCTACGAGCAGTACTTC.

This chain connects TRBV18 to TRBJ2-2, with D possibly matching TRBD2 (6 bases). The V gene lost 2 bases and the J gene lost 7 bases, with 14 bases spanning the gap. Germline values: CDR1 KGHSH, CDR2 LQKENI. CDR3 length equals 15 residues. The CDR3 nucleotides are TGTGCCAGCTCACCAATACCCGGGCGGGACGGGGAGCTGTTTTTT. This gives the protein CASSPIPGRDGELFF.

The chain uses TRBV5-1 and TRBJ2-6; 8 bases are shared with TRBD1. V shed 7 bases, J shed 1 base, and the junction held 7 bases outside the gene matches. Germline V CDR1 and CDR2: SGHRS, YFSETQ. The CDR3 extends over 16 amino acids. The CDR3 DNA reads as TGCGCCAGCGCGACAGGGGTCTCTTCTGGGGCCAACGTCCTGACTTTC. This encodes CASATGVSSGANVLTF. Complete variable domain (other parts from reference TRBV5-1 and TRBJ2-6): KAGVTQTPRYLIKTRGQQVTLSCSPISGHRSVSWYQQTPGQGLQFLFEYFSETQRNKGNFPGRFSGRQFSNSRSEMNVSTLELGDSALYLCASATGVSSGANVLTFGAGSRLTVL.

V usage is TRBV29-1 and J usage is TRBJ1-1, with 7 bases that match TRBD1. Germline values: CDR1 SQVTM, CDR2 ANQGSEA. The CDR3 is 12 amino acids. Trimming cost V 8 bases and J 4 bases; bases outside gene matches: 7. The DNA for the CDR3 is TGCAGCTCCTCAGGGGGTGGCACTGAAGCTTTCTTT. Translating gives CSSSGGGTEAFF. The full variable domain, rest sourced from reference TRBV29-1 and TRBJ1-1, is SAVISQKPSRDICQRGTSLTIQCQVDSQVTMMFWYRQQPGQSLTLIATANQGSEATYESGFVIDKFPISRPNLTFSTLTVSNMSPEDSSIYLCSSSGGGTEAFFGQGTRLTVV.

The CDR3 DNA is TGTGCCAGCAGAACAGGAGAAGCTTTCTTT. Its protein is CASRTGEAFF. The chain links TRBV6-5 to TRBJ1-1, with a possible D match to TRBD1 (5 bases). Between the trimmed V and J ends, which lost 6 bases and 8 bases, there was a span of 7 bases. The CDR3 loop spans 10 amino acids. In germline, CDR1 is MNHEY, CDR2 SVGAGI.

The chain recombines TRBV6-5 with TRBJ1-3, with D possibly being TRBD1 (5 bases). V was shortened by 7 bases and J by 2 bases, with 6 bases between the two germline ends. The CDR3 loop spans 12 amino acids. CDR1 and CDR2 (germline): MNHEY, SVGAGI. CDR3 sequence: CASTGAGNTIYF. The CDR3 region has the DNA TGTGCCAGCACGGGGGCTGGAAACACCATATATTTT.

The chain combines TRBV5-4 with TRBJ2-7, with D uncertain. The CDR3 consists of 16 residues. Germline V gene sequence: CDR1 SGHNT, CDR2 YYREEE (reference sequence). V was trimmed by 4 bases and J by 0 bases, leaving 17 bases between them. The CDR3 sequence: CASSGPTWGSSYEQYF. CDR3 in DNA: TGTGCCAGCAGCGGTCCTACGTGGGGAAGCTCCTACGAGCAGTACTTC.

The rearrangement links TRBV5-1 to TRBJ2-5; 8 bases map to TRBD1. V shed 0 bases, J shed 1 base, and the junction held 8 bases outside the gene matches. Germline assignment: CDR1 SGHRS and CDR2 YFSETQ. The CDR3 extends over 17 amino acids. The CDR3 loop reads CASSLETGVPSQETQYF. CDR3 coding DNA: TGCGCCAGCAGCTTGGAGACAGGGGTCCCGTCCCAAGAGACCCAGTACTTC.

This clone was recorded only once. The rearrangement joins TRBV5-1 to TRBJ2-5; 9 bases align to TRBD2. The CDR3 length is 15 residues. Germline V gene lookup returns CDR1 SGHRS and CDR2 YFSETQ. With V trimmed by 4 bases and J by 5 bases, 9 bases remained unmatched. The CDR3 bases are TGCGCCAGCAGCCGTACCGGGACTAGCATGGAGACCCAGTACTTC. Its translation: CASSRTGTSMETQYF.

The chain links TRBV30 to TRBJ2-3; tentatively, D is TRBD1 (5 bases). Germline-derived CDR1 and CDR2 are GTSNPN and SVGIG (reference sequence). This CDR3 region has 14 residues. Trimming cost V 3 bases and J 1 base, with 11 bases left between them. CDR3 nucleotide sequence: TGTGCCTGGAGCCAGGGAACAGGCACAGATACGCAGTATTTT. Translation gives CAWSQGTGTDTQYF.

The chain joins TRBV18 to TRBJ1-1, with 10 bases lining up with TRBD1. The CDR3 is made up of 16 amino acids. Unmatched junction bases numbered 7, after V lost 2 bases and J lost 4 bases. From germline, CDR1 is KGHSH and CDR2 LQKENI. The CDR3 sequence is CASSPGDRGLVTEAFF. For the CDR3, the DNA is TGTGCCAGCTCACCAGGGGACAGGGGTCTTGTCACTGAAGCTTTCTTT.

The chain uses TRBV7-2 and TRBJ2-7; TRBD1 is a possible D gene (6 bases). Germline values: CDR1 SGHTA, CDR2 FQGNSA. Trimming pared 5 bases from V and 7 bases from J, leaving 18 bases between. The CDR3 totals 14 residues. The CDR3 spells CASSRDMDLGEQYF. CDR3 nucleotides: TGTGCCAGCAGCCGGGACATGGACCTCGGGGAGCAGTACTTC.

The rearrangement joins TRBV19 to TRBJ2-3; TRBD2 matches 12 bases. Germline V lookup: CDR1 LNHDA, CDR2 SQIVND (reference sequence). CDR3 length: 16 amino acids. V lost 5 bases and J lost 6; bases outside the gene matches: 9. The CDR3 DNA is TGTGCCAGTAGTGTCTCTAGCGGGGGGGCCCGGGATACGCAGTATTTT. Its protein is CASSVSSGGARDTQYF.

The V call is TRBV7-3, the J call TRBJ2-3; no reliable D call. The CDR3 covers 13 residues. The germline V and J ends were trimmed by 1 base and 4 bases, with 6 bases remaining between them. Germline loops: CDR1 SGHTA, CDR2 FQGTGA. The CDR3 coding sequence is TGTGCCAGCAGCTTAAATGGAGCAGATACGCAGTATTTT. It translates to CASSLNGADTQYF.

CDR3 nucleotides: TGCGCCAGCAGCTCCGGCGCTCCTTCTGGAAACACCATATATTTT. Translated, it gives CASSSGAPSGNTIYF. The rearrangement uses TRBV5-1 and TRBJ1-3; D is ambiguous. V lost 3 bases, J lost 1 base, and 11 bases lay in between. Germline-derived CDR1 and CDR2 are SGHRS and YFSETQ. The CDR3 covers 15 residues.

This chain uses TRBV5-1 with TRBJ1-1, with 10 nucleotides matching TRBD1. The CDR3 length is 15 residues. Germline V gene sequence: CDR1 SGHRS, CDR2 YFSETQ. The V segment lost 6 bases and the J segment 4 bases; nucleotides outside the gene matches: 9. This chain's CDR3 is CASTPRQGAGTEAFF. The DNA of the CDR3 is TGCGCCAGCACCCCTCGACAGGGGGCCGGCACTGAAGCTTTCTTT.